The 5 T cell receptor beta chains below all came from one sample that was sequenced in a study of CXCR3-negative and CXCR3-positive naive CD8 T cells. The TRB cDNA libraries were prepared by 5' RACE with UMI labels. TCRdb reprocessed the 5' RACE reads, with one entry per CDR3 protein and no DNA. The sample holds roughly 48,000 distinct CDR3 sequences. Sample: memory CD8+ T cells from blood. These receptor sequences come from a human donor in good health. Some clones in this sample may be carry-over from other donors' samples.

V usage is TRBV14 and J usage is TRBJ2-1; the D call of TRBD2 rests on TCRdb alone, since no DNA is present to check it. In germline, CDR1 is SGHDN, CDR2 FVKESK. This CDR3 contains 14 residues. Here the CDR3 reads CASSYLAGDNEQFF.

The chain employs TRBV24-1 and TRBJ2-1. The CDR3 covers 13 residues. Germline V gene lookup returns CDR1 KGHDR and CDR2 SFDVKD. This CDR3 reads CATSDLSRNEQFF.

This chain uses TRBV4-2 with TRBJ1-4; TCRdb indicates TRBD1, and absent DNA this call remains unverified. Germline-derived CDR1 and CDR2 are LGHNA and YNFKEQ. The CDR3 loop spans 16 amino acids. The CDR3 loop is CASSQEGGQGHEKLFF.

The CDR3 loop is CASSSDRERLEQYF. The chain has TRBV28 and TRBJ2-7; there is no DNA to check the TCRdb D call of TRBD1. Germline V gives CDR1 MDHEN, CDR2 SYDVKM. CDR3 length: 14 residues.

This chain connects TRBV29-1 to TRBJ2-3; TCRdb designates TRBD1, a call that cannot be tested without DNA. This CDR3 is built from 12 residues. Germline CDR1 and CDR2: SQVTM and ANQGSEA. CDR3 residues: CSVDTTGLTQYF.